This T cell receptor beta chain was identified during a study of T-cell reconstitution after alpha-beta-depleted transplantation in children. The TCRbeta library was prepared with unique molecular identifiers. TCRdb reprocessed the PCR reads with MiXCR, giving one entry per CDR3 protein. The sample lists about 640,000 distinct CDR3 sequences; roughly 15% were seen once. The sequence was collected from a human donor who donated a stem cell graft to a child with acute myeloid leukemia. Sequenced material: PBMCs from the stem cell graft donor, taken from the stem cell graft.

CDR3 protein: CASKSGGAYEQYF. The CDR3 DNA reads TGTGCCAGCAAAAGCGGGGGGGCGTACGAGCAGTACTTC. The J gene is TRBJ2-7, the V gene TRBV2; 10 positions match TRBD2. Germline values: CDR1 SNHLY, CDR2 FYNNEI. V lost 7 bases and J lost 4; bases outside the gene matches: 4. There are 13 residues in the CDR3. Complete variable domain (other parts from reference TRBV2 and TRBJ2-7): EPEVTQTPSHQVTQMGQEVILRCVPISNHLYFYWYRQILGQKVEFLVSFYNNEISEKSEIFDDQFSVERPDGSNFTLKIRSTKLEDSAMYFCASKSGGAYEQYFGPGTRLTVT.